This entry concerns a single TCR beta chain. This clonotype occurred many times. The antigen this receptor binds is unknown. No qualities accompany the bases; no much larger clone lies one base away. Only healthy Caucasian donors were included. The study also sequenced three unrelated non-twin adults: a male aged 18 to 30, a male aged 50 to 60 and a female aged 50 to 60. Using Miltenyi CD45RO+ enrichment and human naive T-cell isolation kits, memory (CD45RO+) and naive T cells were isolated from PBMC. The sample originates from a study of identical twins (dated by TCRdb to 2016 to 2018). For the wider study: To test whether fetal clonotypes persist, the study used deep sequencing on TCR alpha and beta repertoires from monozygotic twins, unrelated adults of various ages, and cord blood. Replicate twin experiments were performed at different times using different library preparation protocols to rule out contamination.

The library came from 5' RACE. The listed sequencing device is Illumina HiSeq 2000. Template switching added a universal primer binding site, and the final cDNA carried a unique molecular identifier that allowed TCR cDNA molecules to be counted accurately. First-strand cDNA for TCR alpha and beta chains was synthesized from specific primers in the conserved constant-segment region. Each cDNA library was double barcoded, with a SMART-Mk sample barcode plus Illumina barcodes, to control for contamination. Two successive PCR steps introduced TruSeq adapter sequences along with Illumina sample barcodes. Sequencing of the TCR alpha and beta cDNA libraries was done on the Illumina HiSeq platform using custom primers. In the original analysis: Unique molecular identifiers were extracted from raw reads with MiGEC, and CDR3 positions were determined with MiXCR. For each individual, recombination models were inferred using an EM algorithm with the repgenHMM and IGoR tools. Shared clonotypes were analyzed with the tcR package in R, and sharing was normalized by the product of cloneset sizes. To study raw recombination without the effects of thymic and clonal selection, out-of-frame nonproductive sequences were analyzed. TCRdb cleaned the public reads at Q25 with fastp, built clones with MiXCR and kept in-frame beta chains. Entries that share a CDR3 protein sequence are merged under the most common genes and DNA. The V and J calls were determined by TCRdb, not by the authors. The sample table shows a few hundred thousand distinct CDR3 sequences, and about 18% are seen once. Of the sample, 12% is held by the ten largest clones.

From the cysteine up to the phenylalanine, the CDR3 has a length of 13 residues. Left in the record is the CDR3 DNA by itself, 39 bases read in frame from the first base. Relative to germline, V is 2 bases shorter and J is 3 bases shorter, with 8 bases between their ends. Sequences SNHLY (CDR1) and FYNNEI (CDR2) are obtained from the germline V gene. Here is what the overall study found, with its caveats: Compared with coincidental sharing between unrelated individuals, an excess of low generation-probability sequences was observed among out-of-frame TCR alpha sequences shared between twins. Conclusions relied on cross-sectional statistical analysis, since the same donors could not be followed over many years. Zero-insertion analyses could be partly confounded by invariant T cells such as MAIT and iNKT, though diverse VJ usage argued against such confounding for most clonotypes. Excess twin sharing in beta out-of-frame sequences was weaker because fewer shared sequences lowered the signal-to-noise ratio. Abundant cord blood beta clonotypes had fewer insertions, young adult naive repertoires showed a similar but weaker trend, and memory repertoires showed no such trend. In monozygotic twins, recombination models systematically underestimated out-of-frame TCR alpha sharing, but the models matched the sharing seen between unrelated individuals.

The clonotype was recovered from a man in his forties or fifties in good health. Sequencing was performed on naive T cells sorted from blood. Interpreted using the paper, the cell subset or site label stands for: cells isolated with a human naive T-cell isolation kit. Recombination joined TRBV2 with TRBJ2-7, with the D gene too uncertain to name. This receptor has the CDR3 CASSEMGYYEQYF. The DNA is as follows: TGTGCCAGCAGTGAAATGGGCTACTACGAGCAGTACTTC. With the rest looked up from the reference TRBV2 and TRBJ2-7 genes rather than sequenced, the full variable domain is EPEVTQTPSHQVTQMGQEVILRCVPISNHLYFYWYRQILGQKVEFLVSFYNNEISEKSEIFDDQFSVERPDGSNFTLKIRSTKLEDSAMYFCASSEMGYYEQYFGPGTRLTVT.